These 25 T cell receptor beta chains originate from one sample sequenced in a study of blood T cell repertoires in COVID-19. Produced via immunoSEQ multiplex PCR; TCRdb's table is partial and in-frame only. The sample consists of roughly 430,000 clones, over 75% of them appearing once. Sequencing input: PBMCs or T cells enriched from blood (not recorded which). The receptor set was obtained from a woman aged 40 to 49 with acute COVID-19.

V and J are TRBV29-1 and TRBJ2-6, with a possible D match to TRBD2 (6 bases). V dropped 7 bases and J dropped 0 bases, with 16 bases sitting between them. CDR3 length: 16 residues. Germline CDR1 is SQVTM and CDR2 is ANQGSEA. The CDR3 DNA is TGCAGCGCTGGGCAGGACTATCTCTCTGGGGCCAACGTCCTGACTTTC. It encodes CSAGQDYLSGANVLTF.

This chain joins TRBV5-8 and TRBJ1-1, with TRBD1 as a possible D gene (6 bases). CDR1 and CDR2 from the germline V gene are SGHTS and YDEGEE. The CDR3 contains 13 residues. Trimming removed 4 bases at V and 5 bases at J, with 12 bases between. The CDR3 bases are TGTGCCAGCAGCAGTCGCAGGGGTACTGAAGCTTTCTTT. Translating it yields CASSSRRGTEAFF.

CDR3 region: CASSLEQLNTEAFF. CDR3 DNA sequence: TGTGCCAGCAGCTTAGAACAGTTGAACACTGAAGCTTTCTTT. The rearrangement joins TRBV7-6 to TRBJ1-1; D is ambiguous. The CDR3 sequence is 14 residues long. With 1 base removed from V and 0 bases from J, the gap between germline ends came to 6 bases. Germline assignment: CDR1 SGHVS and CDR2 FNYEAQ.

The genes are TRBV5-1 and TRBJ1-1, with unresolved D. Germline V lookup: CDR1 SGHRS, CDR2 YFSETQ. The CDR3 length is 13 residues. The V gene lost 4 bases and the J gene lost 5 bases, with 12 bases spanning the gap. The CDR3: CASSAEIKTEAFF. CDR3 in DNA: TGCGCCAGCAGCGCAGAAATTAAGACTGAAGCTTTCTTT.

The chain employs TRBV30 and TRBJ2-5, with TRBD2 identical over 11 bases. The germline CDR1 and CDR2 sequences are GTSNPN and SVGIG (reference sequence). CDR3 length equals 15 residues. V was clipped by 4 bases and J by 5 bases; unmatched bases: 9. This chain's CDR3 is CAWNKGLAGLETQYF. In nucleotides, the CDR3 is TGTGCCTGGAATAAAGGACTAGCGGGTTTGGAGACCCAGTACTTC. Full variable domain (missing parts from reference TRBV30 and TRBJ2-5): SQTIHQWPATLVQPVGSPLSLECTVEGTSNPNLYWYRQAAGRGLQLLFYSVGIGQISSEVPQNLSASRPQDRQFILSSKKLLLSDSGFYLCAWNKGLAGLETQYFGPGTRLLVL.

This clone was recorded a few times. The chain is built from TRBV19 and TRBJ2-3; a possible D gene is TRBD1 (6 bases). CDR3 length: 13 residues. CDR1 is LNHDA, CDR2 SQIVND, per germline (reference sequence). Deletions cut 5 bases from V and 3 bases from J, with 9 bases between. The CDR3 DNA follows: TGTGCCAGTAGTGTGACAGGTACAGATACGCAGTATTTT. Its protein product is CASSVTGTDTQYF.

The rearrangement links TRBV2 to TRBJ1-4; D is undetermined. CDR1 and CDR2 from the germline V gene are SNHLY and FYNNEI. V gave up 1 base and J gave up 6 bases, with 6 bases separating them. The CDR3 is 13 residues long. The DNA of the CDR3 is TGTGCCAGCAGTGAAGAGCGGGATGAAAAACTGTTTTTT. Translation gives CASSEERDEKLFF. Full variable domain (missing parts from reference TRBV2 and TRBJ1-4): EPEVTQTPSHQVTQMGQEVILRCVPISNHLYFYWYRQILGQKVEFLVSFYNNEISEKSEIFDDQFSVERPDGSNFTLKIRSTKLEDSAMYFCASSEERDEKLFFGSGTQLSVL.

The rearrangement uses TRBV4-1 and TRBJ1-2; TRBD1 matches 7 bases. The CDR3 totals 16 residues. V lost 3 bases and J lost 0; bases outside the gene matches: 7. Germline V gene sequence: CDR1 MGHRA, CDR2 YSYEKL. CDR3 in DNA: TGCGCCAGCAGCCACATAAGACAGGGACCTAACTATGGCTACACCTTC. It translates to CASSHIRQGPNYGYTF.

This clone was recorded only once. This chain joins TRBV20-1 and TRBJ2-1; D is possibly TRBD1 (6 bases). The CDR3 spans 12 residues. V was clipped by 4 bases and J by 4 bases, with 8 bases between them. Germline CDR1 and CDR2: DFQATT and SNEGSKA (reference sequence). The CDR3: CSATDRYNEQFF. The CDR3 DNA sequence: TGCAGTGCTACTGACAGGTACAATGAGCAGTTCTTC.

The CDR3 loop is CASSEPPLGDDSPLHF. The CDR3, as DNA: TGCGCCAGCAGTGAGCCCCCGTTGGGAGACGATTCACCCCTCCACTTT. This chain links TRBV10-2 with TRBJ1-6; D gene uncertain. V was trimmed by 2 bases and J by 8 bases, leaving 16 bases between them. The CDR3 has 16 amino acids. Germline-derived CDR1 and CDR2 are WSHSY and SAAADI.

This clone was observed a few times. The V call is TRBV5-1, the J call TRBJ1-4; no reliable D call. The V end was cut by 4 bases, the J end by 5 bases, with 24 bases between. This CDR3 has 18 amino acids. Germline values: CDR1 SGHRS, CDR2 YFSETQ. This CDR3 is CASSPILLTRGGNEKLFF. For the CDR3, the DNA is TGCGCCAGCAGCCCCATACTATTAACCCGGGGAGGAAATGAAAAACTGTTTTTT.

The chain recombines TRBV3-1 (or the pseudogene TRBV3-2) with TRBJ1-4; weak D call: TRBD1 (5 bases). The CDR3 sequence is 16 residues long. CDR1 and CDR2 from the germline V gene are LGHDT and YNNKEL (reference sequence). V was trimmed by 3 bases and J by 5 bases, leaving 16 bases between them. The CDR3 coding sequence is TGTGCCAGCAGCCAGGACATAGGCGGCTTCAATGAAAAACTGTTTTTT. Amino acid sequence: CASSQDIGGFNEKLFF.

This clone was picked up one time. The chain carries TRBV29-1 and TRBJ1-2, with 10 bases lining up with TRBD1. The length of the CDR3 is 13 residues. CDR1 is SQVTM, CDR2 ANQGSEA, per germline. V dropped 7 bases and J dropped 7; count of bases not matched to a gene: 9. CDR3 sequence (DNA): TGCAGCGAGTATGGGACAGGGGCATTTGGCTACACCTTC. This codes for CSEYGTGAFGYTF.

The gene calls are TRBV7-8 and TRBJ1-1; 7 nucleotides line up with TRBD1. From germline, CDR1 is SGHVS and CDR2 FQNEAQ. This CDR3 is built from 15 residues. V was clipped by 5 bases and J by 2 bases; unmatched bases: 8. The CDR3 protein is CASSKAGQANTEAFF. The CDR3 DNA sequence: TGTGCCAGCAGCAAAGCCGGACAGGCTAACACTGAAGCTTTCTTT.

This chain links TRBV5-1 with TRBJ1-1, with 11 positions matching TRBD1. J was trimmed by 1 base and V by 3 bases; bases with no gene match: 2. The CDR3 totals 15 residues. In germline, CDR1 is SGHRS, CDR2 YFSETQ. The DNA of the CDR3 is TGCGCCAGCAGCTACGGACAGGGGGCGAACACTGAAGCTTTCTTT. Residues: CASSYGQGANTEAFF. Supplemented by reference TRBV5-1 and TRBJ1-1, the full variable domain reads KAGVTQTPRYLIKTRGQQVTLSCSPISGHRSVSWYQQTPGQGLQFLFEYFSETQRNKGNFPGRFSGRQFSNSRSEMNVSTLELGDSALYLCASSYGQGANTEAFFGQGTRLTVV.

The V and J genes are TRBV2 and TRBJ1-4, with TRBD1 as a possible D gene (5 bases). Germline values: CDR1 SNHLY, CDR2 FYNNEI. The CDR3 extends over 15 amino acids. V lost 2 bases and J 0 bases, leaving 7 bases between the germline ends. CDR3 residues: CASSELTATNEKLFF. The CDR3 nucleotides read TGTGCCAGCAGTGAATTGACAGCAACTAATGAAAAACTGTTTTTT.

The CDR3 DNA is TGTGCCAGCAGTGACTCGGGCGGGATCACTAACTATGGCTACACCTTC. As protein: CASSDSGGITNYGYTF. The chain couples TRBV2 to TRBJ1-2; the D is unclear. Germline lookup yields CDR1 SNHLY and CDR2 FYNNEI. V was trimmed by 3 bases and J by 0 bases, leaving 14 bases between them. The CDR3 consists of 16 residues.

The count of this clone is one. This chain links TRBV9 with TRBJ1-4, with TRBD1 matching over 9 bases. The junction had 11 bases not matched to a gene; V was cut back by 5 bases and J by 9 bases. CDR1 is SGDLS, CDR2 YYNGEE, per germline. The CDR3 totals 15 residues. The CDR3 DNA sequence: TGTGCCAGCAGTCCCTCCCCGGGACAGGGTCAAAAACTGTTTTTT. Protein: CASSPSPGQGQKLFF.

V and J are TRBV5-4 and TRBJ2-3; 9 bases are a match to TRBD1. The CDR3 runs 15 residues. The V and J ends lost 2 bases and 5 bases, in that order; junction bases with no gene match: 6. CDR1 SGHNT and CDR2 YYREEE come from the germline V gene (reference sequence). The CDR3 bases are TGTGCCAGCAGCTTATACAGGGGGCGAGGAGATACGCAGTATTTT. As protein: CASSLYRGRGDTQYF.

J is TRBJ1-1 and V is TRBV30; D is perhaps TRBD1 (6 bases). The CDR3 contains 14 residues. V was pared by 2 bases and J by 7 bases, with 17 bases between. Germline CDR1 is GTSNPN and CDR2 is SVGIG (reference sequence). The CDR3 nucleotides are TGTGCCTGGAGTCGACCGGACAGTTTTTTTGAAGCTTTCTTT. Protein: CAWSRPDSFFEAFF.

The chain combines TRBV20-1 with TRBJ1-3, with D unresolved. Germline V gives CDR1 DFQATT, CDR2 SNEGSKA (reference sequence). The CDR3 runs to 13 residues. Trimming took 3 bases from V and 2 from J, leaving 8 bases between them. Written as DNA, the CDR3 is TGCAGTGCTAGTGGCGGTGCTGGAAACACCATATATTTT. Residues: CSASGGAGNTIYF.

The chain joins TRBV28 to TRBJ1-4; 7 bases are shared with TRBD1. The CDR3 runs to 14 residues. CDR1 and CDR2 from the germline V gene are MDHEN and SYDVKM. The V and J ends lost 5 bases and 8 bases, in that order; junction bases with no gene match: 8. CDR3 loop: CASSVTGPGEKLFF. In nucleotides, the CDR3 is TGTGCCAGCAGTGTGACAGGGCCTGGGGAAAAACTGTTTTTT.

Only one count was recorded for this clone. V usage is TRBV6-1 and J usage is TRBJ2-3; a possible D gene is TRBD1 (5 bases). Germline V CDR1 and CDR2: MNHNS, SASEGT. There are 12 residues in the CDR3. The ends were cut back, 3 bases at V and 11 bases at J, with 12 bases in the middle. The chain's CDR3 is CASSDRALMQYF. CDR3 DNA sequence: TGTGCCAGCAGTGACAGGGCCCTCATGCAGTATTTT.

CDR3 loop: CASKEGTYGYTF. CDR3 in DNA: TGTGCCAGCAAGGAGGGGACCTATGGCTACACCTTC. The chain carries TRBV2 and TRBJ1-2; tentative D call: TRBD1 (5 bases). The V end was cut by 7 bases, the J end by 4 bases, with 10 bases between. Germline lookup yields CDR1 SNHLY and CDR2 FYNNEI. The CDR3 totals 12 residues.

The chain is built from TRBV5-4 and TRBJ2-1; D is ambiguous. The germline V gene encodes CDR1 SGHNT and CDR2 YYREEE (reference sequence). With 0 bases removed from V and 0 bases from J, the gap between germline ends came to 7 bases. The CDR3 is 15 residues long. The CDR3 sequence: CASSLDPSSYNEQFF. CDR3 coding DNA: TGTGCCAGCAGCTTGGACCCGAGCTCCTACAATGAGCAGTTCTTC. The full variable domain, in which reference TRBV5-4 and TRBJ2-1 provide the parts outside the CDR3, is ETGVTQSPTHLIKTRGQQVTLRCSSQSGHNTVSWYQQALGQGPQFIFQYYREEENGRGNFPPRFSGLQFPNYSSELNVNALELDDSALYLCASSLDPSSYNEQFFGPGTRLTVL.